This T cell receptor (beta chain) was sequenced in a study of cytotoxic CD8 clonotypes in ibrutinib-treated CLL. Study information: Sequenced samples delivered averages of 255,043 productive templates and 80,000 to 100,000 productive rearrangements.

Depths of 1 in 200,000 to 1 in 1 million T cells were the sequencing target. Produced via immunoSEQ multiplex PCR; TCRdb's table is partial and in-frame only. The table lists some 200,000 clones, about four fifths of them singletons. General study findings and limits: The study found baseline clonality above age-matched healthy donors, tracking circulating CD8+ T-cell counts. Having risen at ibrutinib response, clonality had fallen back toward baseline by progression.

With respect to this clone: Its antigen is currently unknown.

With 1 base clipped from V and 6 bases from J, the junction kept 4 bases outside the gene matches. The CDR3 runs to 14 residues. Looked up from germline, CDR1 is SEHNR and CDR2 is FQNEAQ (reference sequence). The rearrangement joins TRBV7-9 to TRBJ2-3; TRBD2 aligns across 7 bases. This receptor was obtained from a human donor with chronic lymphocytic leukemia. The sample in question was PBMCs, obtained after 12 months of ibrutinib treatment. The CDR3 spells CASSLEGRADTQYF. In DNA, the CDR3 is TGTGCCAGCAGCTTAGAAGGGAGGGCGGATACGCAGTATTTT.